This T cell receptor (beta chain) appears in the sequencing data of a study of blood T cell repertoires in COVID-19 (dated by TCRdb to 2019 to 2021). For the wider study: Samples covering the acute and convalescent phases of COVID-19 were provided by collaborators in the United States, Italy and Spain. Where available, HLA class I and class II types were obtained from metadata supplied by the sample provider rather than from assay-based typing. Sample metadata almost always included a de-identified subject ID, COVID-19 status, age in years and sex. The samples were drawn from the first 160 participants of the ongoing ImmuneRACE study and from 950 to 1,500 subjects provided by 6 global collaborators. A freely available public database, intended as a resource for researchers studying the immune response to SARS-CoV-2, is where the repertoires were released. The material from the prospective study consisted of cDNA or gDNA derived from T cells, B-cell-depleted T cells, or PBMCs. Subjects who had been exposed to COVID-19, were actively infected with it, or had recovered from it provided the deeply sampled blood TCRbeta repertoires that made up the dataset.

General study outcomes and caveats: Clinical and demographic metadata were provided uncurated, with the amount varying by source and participant.

The immunoSEQ Assay, a bias-controlled multiplex PCR, was used to amplify TCRbeta CDR3 regions from genomic DNA. In the source study's methods: Within the assay, amplification of reference gene primers was used to estimate how many nucleated cells each sample contained. Sequence reads were collapsed and filtered to measure the absolute abundance of every unique TCRbeta CDR3 rearrangement. For each sample, productive Simpson clonality was calculated as the square root of Simpson's diversity index across productive rearrangements. Imported from immuneACCESS, the table was reduced by TCRdb to in-frame sequences with V and J called. These copies leave out some clones; in studies compared against another copy, an unresolved V gene accounts for under half, and the cause of the remainder is not known. V and J calls and clone size come straight from that table; D and trimming were deduced from the DNA. In all, the sample holds 200,000 to 250,000 clones, and 70% to 85% of those were seen once. Around 2% of the sample comes from the top ten.

Points on this clone: The target of this receptor is not known. No much larger clone exists at a distance of one base, and base qualities are not known. Other DNA sequences in the sample encode the same CDR3.

Each collaborating institution followed its own protocols to collect whole blood in K2EDTA tubes. For TCRbeta analysis, collaborators shipped samples in one of three forms: frozen whole blood, isolated PBMCs, or DNA extracted from either of those sample types. Its CDR3 holds 12 amino acids, cysteine through phenylalanine. CDR3 DNA only is kept here, 36 bases in frame from base 1. Sequences SGHRS (CDR1) and YFSETQ (CDR2) are obtained from the germline V gene. Deletion took 4 bases off V and 0 bases off J, with a span of 3 bases between the germline ends. The specimen sequenced was peripheral blood. This receptor was identified in a woman of 80 years or more with acute or convalescent COVID-19. The sequence is built from TRBV5-1 and TRBJ2-3, with no reliable assignment of the D segment. The CDR3 region: CASSPSTDTQYF. In nucleotide form, the sequence is TGCGCCAGCAGCCCGAGCACAGATACGCAGTATTTT.